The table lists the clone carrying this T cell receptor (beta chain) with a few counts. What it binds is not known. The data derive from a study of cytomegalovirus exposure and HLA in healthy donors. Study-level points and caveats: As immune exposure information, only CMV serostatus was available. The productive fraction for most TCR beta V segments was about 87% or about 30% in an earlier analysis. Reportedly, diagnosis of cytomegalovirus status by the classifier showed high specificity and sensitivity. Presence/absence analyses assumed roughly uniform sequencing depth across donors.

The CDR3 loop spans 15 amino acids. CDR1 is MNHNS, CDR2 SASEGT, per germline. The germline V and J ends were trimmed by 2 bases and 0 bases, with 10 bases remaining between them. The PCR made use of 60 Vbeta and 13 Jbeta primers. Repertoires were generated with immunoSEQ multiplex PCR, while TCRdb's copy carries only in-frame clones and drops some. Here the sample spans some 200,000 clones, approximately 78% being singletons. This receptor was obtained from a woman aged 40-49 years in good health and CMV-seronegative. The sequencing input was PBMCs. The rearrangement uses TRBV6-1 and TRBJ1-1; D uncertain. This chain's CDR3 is CASSEQINMNTEAFF. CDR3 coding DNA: TGTGCCAGCAGTGAACAGATTAACATGAACACTGAAGCTTTCTTT.